Each of the 30 T cell receptor beta chains below was sequenced from the same sample in a study of cytomegalovirus exposure and HLA in healthy donors. The PCR employed 60 Vbeta primers together with 13 Jbeta primers. The assay was immunoSEQ multiplex PCR, and TCRdb's table has in-frame clones only and misses some. The sample contains approximately 90,000 clones, roughly 71% of which appear only once. Input material: PBMCs. The receptors were gathered from a middle-aged woman in good health and CMV-seronegative.

This clone was observed once. The chain carries TRBV11-2 and TRBJ2-7; the D is unclear. V was pared by 3 bases and J by 6 bases, with 6 bases between. The germline CDR1 and CDR2 sequences are SGHAT and FQNNGV. This CDR3 comprises 11 residues. CDR3 nucleotide sequence: TGTGCCAGCAGCTTTCGGAGCGAGCAGTACTTC. It translates to CASSFRSEQYF. The full variable domain, with the rest looked up from reference TRBV11-2 and TRBJ2-7, is EAGVAQSPRYKIIEKRQSVAFWCNPISGHATLYWYQQILGQGPKLLIQFQNNGVVDDSQLPKDRFSAERLKGVDSTLKIQPAKLEDSAVYLCASSFRSEQYFGPGTRLTVT.

This sequence joins TRBV18 and TRBJ1-5, with D possibly being TRBD1 (6 bases). V was trimmed by 3 bases and J by 3 bases, leaving 12 bases between them. Looked up from germline, CDR1 is KGHSH and CDR2 is LQKENI. This CDR3 is 15 amino acids long. DNA for the CDR3: TGTGCCAGCTCACCGCTAGGGGGTACCAATCAGCCCCAGCATTTT. Amino acids: CASSPLGGTNQPQHF.

The chain recombines TRBV4-1 with TRBJ1-1; D uncertain. This CDR3 is 15 amino acids long. Trimming took 3 bases from V and 1 from J, leaving 12 bases between them. The germline V gene has CDR1 MGHRA and CDR2 YSYEKL. CDR3 loop: CASSHAAARNTEAFF. DNA of the CDR3: TGCGCCAGCAGCCACGCGGCAGCCCGGAACACTGAAGCTTTCTTT.

The V gene is TRBV5-8, the J gene TRBJ1-5, with a tentative D call TRBD1 (5 bases). The CDR3 has 17 amino acids. With 1 base removed from V and 7 bases from J, the gap between germline ends came to 21 bases. Germline V gene sequence: CDR1 SGHTS, CDR2 YDEGEE. CDR3: CASSLLHYRLRVQPQHF. DNA for the CDR3: TGTGCCAGCAGCTTGCTTCATTACAGGCTACGAGTACAGCCCCAGCATTTT.

This chain connects TRBV6-4 to TRBJ1-1, with a weak D call TRBD1 (5 bases). CDR3 length equals 12 residues. V was trimmed by 3 bases and J by 9 bases, leaving 11 bases between them. Germline-derived CDR1 and CDR2 are MRHNA and SNTAGT. The CDR3 coding sequence is TGTGCCAGCAGTGATGGGGGGTGGAAAGCTTTCTTT. Protein sequence: CASSDGGWKAFF.

The chain has TRBV5-1 and TRBJ2-5, with 11 bases identical to TRBD1. Germline V CDR1 and CDR2: SGHRS, YFSETQ. V trimming: 0 bases; J trimming: 4 bases; junction bases outside the gene matches: 11. The CDR3 loop spans 18 amino acids. CDR3 residues: CASSLDHSGTGGGETQYF. The CDR3 region has the DNA TGCGCCAGCAGCTTGGACCATTCCGGGACAGGGGGGGGAGAGACCCAGTACTTC.

This clone was seen a handful of times. This chain connects TRBV29-1 to TRBJ1-2, with 7 bases lining up with TRBD1. This CDR3 spans 13 amino acids. Trimming took 4 bases from V and 6 from J; bases not matched to a gene: 8. Germline V gene data show CDR1 as SQVTM and CDR2 as ANQGSEA. The CDR3 loop is CSVAGRQGNGYTF. As DNA, the CDR3 is TGCAGCGTTGCGGGGCGACAGGGAAATGGCTACACCTTC. Based on the CDR3 plus reference TRBV29-1 and TRBJ1-2, the full variable domain is SAVISQKPSRDICQRGTSLTIQCQVDSQVTMMFWYRQQPGQSLTLIATANQGSEATYESGFVIDKFPISRPNLTFSTLTVSNMSPEDSSIYLCSVAGRQGNGYTFGSGTRLTVV.

The chain employs TRBV19 and TRBJ2-1, with 8 nucleotides matching TRBD2. This CDR3 contains 15 residues. V trimming: 6 bases; J trimming: 3 bases; junction bases outside the gene matches: 7. Germline CDR1 reads LNHDA; CDR2 reads SQIVND (reference sequence). The CDR3 DNA sequence: TGTGCCAGTAGCTCAGGGGCGGGGGGCTACAATGAGCAGTTCTTC. Amino acid sequence: CASSSGAGGYNEQFF.

This rearrangement joins TRBV7-9 to TRBJ1-5; 7 bases line up with TRBD1. Unmatched junction bases numbered 2, after V lost 3 bases and J lost 3 bases. This CDR3 has 14 amino acids. The germline gives CDR1 SEHNR, CDR2 FQNEAQ (reference sequence). CDR3 protein: CASSFDRANQPQHF. The CDR3 coding sequence is TGTGCCAGCAGCTTTGACAGGGCCAATCAGCCCCAGCATTTT.

The gene calls are TRBV12-5 and TRBJ1-2, with D perhaps matching TRBD1 (6 bases). Germline assignment: CDR1 LGHNT and CDR2 FRNRAP. Trimming cost V 5 bases and J 0 bases, with 16 bases left between them. The CDR3 is made up of 16 amino acids. CDR3 protein: CASGASRDTANYGYTF. In DNA, the CDR3 is TGTGCTAGTGGTGCGAGCCGGGACACTGCTAACTATGGCTACACCTTC.

V and J are TRBV6-6 and TRBJ1-1; TRBD1 matches 8 bases. This CDR3 has 12 amino acids. The junction had 5 bases not matched to a gene; V was cut back by 6 bases and J by 8 bases. CDR1 is MNHNY, CDR2 SVGAGI, per germline (reference sequence). CDR3 nucleotide sequence: TGTGCCAGCAGGCGACAGGGGTACGAAGCTTTCTTT. This translates into CASRRQGYEAFF.

The V call is TRBV18, the J call TRBJ2-7; a weak D match, TRBD2 (6 bases). Trimming stripped 1 base from V and 3 bases from J, with 16 bases between. The CDR3 length is 16 residues. Germline CDR1 is KGHSH and CDR2 is LQKENI. The CDR3 DNA sequence: TGTGCCAGCTCACCACTTGGCGGGGACCAAAGCTACGAGCAGTACTTC. It codes for CASSPLGGDQSYEQYF. Full variable domain (rest looked up from reference TRBV18 and TRBJ2-7): NAGVMQNPRHLVRRRGQEARLRCSPMKGHSHVYWYRQLPEEGLKFMVYLQKENIIDESGMPKERFSAEFPKEGPSILRIQQVVRGDSAAYFCASSPLGGDQSYEQYFGPGTRLTVT.

The chain recombines TRBV10-3 with TRBJ1-1; 8 bases map to TRBD1. Germline assignment: CDR1 ENHRY and CDR2 SYGVKD. This CDR3 spans 14 amino acids. With V trimmed by 4 bases and J by 0 bases, 1 base remained unmatched. The CDR3 coding sequence is TGTGCCATCAGTGGACAGGGGTTGAACACTGAAGCTTTCTTT. Translated, it gives CAISGQGLNTEAFF.

The chain has TRBV2 and TRBJ1-6; unclear D gene. The CDR3 sequence is 17 residues long. V lost 7 bases and J 5 bases, leaving 21 bases between the germline ends. The germline V gene has CDR1 SNHLY and CDR2 FYNNEI. This CDR3 reads CASMEGDNTFDNSPLHF. CDR3 DNA sequence: TGTGCCAGCATGGAGGGAGATAATACGTTTGATAATTCACCCCTCCACTTT.

This clone was seen once. This chain joins TRBV19 and TRBJ1-3; 8 nucleotides line up with TRBD1. The V gene's germline CDR1 is LNHDA and CDR2 SQIVND (reference sequence). V was clipped by 3 bases and J by 8 bases; unmatched bases: 6. This CDR3 contains 14 residues. The CDR3 coding sequence is TGTGCCAGTAGTATGGCAGGGGGCGCGGACACCATATATTTT. Its translation: CASSMAGGADTIYF.

V gene TRBV7-9 combines with J gene TRBJ2-3; 7 nucleotides match TRBD1. V shed 11 bases, J shed 3 bases, and the junction held 5 bases outside the gene matches. The CDR3 covers 12 residues. The germline CDR1 and CDR2 sequences are SEHNR and FQNEAQ (reference sequence). The CDR3 DNA follows: TGTGCCTGGAGACAGGGAACAGATACGCAGTATTTT. This gives the protein CAWRQGTDTQYF.

The chain combines TRBV7-2 with TRBJ2-1, with TRBD2 matching 8 bases. This CDR3 has 15 residues. Germline CDR1 and CDR2: SGHTA and FQGNSA. V was clipped by 4 bases and J by 2 bases; unmatched bases: 4. This CDR3 reads CASSSGRGAYNEQFF. The CDR3 nucleotides are TGTGCCAGCAGCTCAGGGCGGGGGGCCTACAATGAGCAGTTCTTC.

V and J are TRBV18 and TRBJ1-2; D unresolved. Germline-derived CDR1 and CDR2 are KGHSH and LQKENI. The CDR3 runs 16 residues. Trimming took 2 bases from V and 2 from J, leaving 15 bases between them. This chain's CDR3 is CASSPYRLGRNYGYTF. The DNA for the CDR3 is TGTGCCAGCTCACCATACCGTCTAGGGAGGAACTATGGCTACACCTTC.

This clone has only one observation. The V and J genes are TRBV6-6 and TRBJ1-5; maybe TRBD1 (6 bases). Germline CDR1 is MNHNY and CDR2 is SVGAGI (reference sequence). V lost 0 bases to trimming and J lost 0 bases, with 9 bases between them. This CDR3 has 16 amino acids. CDR3 residues: CASSYSAGDSNQPQHF. Written as DNA, the CDR3 is TGTGCCAGCAGTTACTCGGCAGGGGATAGCAATCAGCCCCAGCATTTT.

CDR3 in DNA: TGTGCCAGCAGCTTCACGGGGAGGAGTCACAATGAGCAGTTCTTC. Translating gives CASSFTGRSHNEQFF. The chain couples TRBV7-2 to TRBJ2-1, with D perhaps TRBD2 (6 bases). Germline values: CDR1 SGHTA, CDR2 FQGNSA. With 3 bases removed from V and 5 bases from J, the gap between germline ends came to 14 bases. The CDR3 extends over 15 amino acids.

Here the CDR3 reads CASSLAPTGGIQPQHF. The CDR3 bases are TGCGCCAGCAGCTTGGCACCGACAGGGGGTATTCAGCCCCAGCATTTT. The genes are TRBV5-1 and TRBJ1-5; 9 bases agree with TRBD1. The CDR3 consists of 16 residues. The germline CDR1 and CDR2 sequences are SGHRS and YFSETQ. V trimming: 0 bases; J trimming: 6 bases; junction bases outside the gene matches: 7.

V is TRBV27 and J is TRBJ2-7; D perhaps matches TRBD1 (5 bases). The length of the CDR3 is 16 residues. Trimming removed 3 bases at V and 1 base at J, with 16 bases between. Looked up from germline, CDR1 is MNHEY and CDR2 is SMNVEV (reference sequence). The CDR3 DNA reads TGTGCCAGCAGTTTCGGTGGCAGGGCACCGTCCTACGAGCAGTACTTC. Translating it yields CASSFGGRAPSYEQYF.

This chain joins TRBV7-3 and TRBJ2-5; perhaps TRBD2 as D (6 bases). The CDR3 length is 13 residues. Germline-derived CDR1 and CDR2 are SGHTA and FQGTGA. The germline V and J ends were trimmed by 4 bases and 5 bases, with 11 bases remaining between them. The CDR3 sequence is CASSSGGRETQYF. The CDR3 DNA is TGTGCCAGCAGCTCGGGTGGGAGGGAGACCCAGTACTTC.

V is TRBV23-1 and J is TRBJ2-1; TRBD1 aligns across 8 bases. TRBV23-1 is noted as an ORF with a role that remains uncertain. The CDR3 is made up of 14 amino acids. Trimming removed 5 bases from V and 3 bases from J; junction bases left unmatched: 3. The CDR3: CASSYDRGYNEQFF. The CDR3 DNA is TGCGCCAGCAGTTACGACAGGGGCTACAATGAGCAGTTCTTC.

This chain joins TRBV7-6 and TRBJ1-5; perhaps TRBD1 as D (5 bases). Per the germline V gene, CDR1 is SGHVS and CDR2 is FNYEAQ. CDR3 length: 15 amino acids. V was clipped by 5 bases and J by 0 bases, with 11 bases between them. For the CDR3, the DNA is TGTGCCAGCAGCCGCGACAGTTTTAGCAATCAGCCCCAGCATTTT. Translating gives CASSRDSFSNQPQHF.

V gene TRBV7-3 combines with J gene TRBJ1-1; D gene ambiguous. This CDR3 region has 14 residues. V gave up 6 bases and J gave up 2 bases, with 13 bases separating them. Germline V gene data show CDR1 as SGHTA and CDR2 as FQGTGA. The CDR3 DNA follows: TGTGCCAGCAGTTACTCAGGTCCTAACACTGAAGCTTTCTTT. Translated, it gives CASSYSGPNTEAFF.

This clone was counted a few times. The V call is TRBV6-1, the J call TRBJ1-5; possible D gene TRBD1, 5 bases. This CDR3 is 13 amino acids long. The V end lost 7 bases, the J end lost 2 bases, and 9 bases lay between the germline ends. Germline V gene data show CDR1 as MNHNS and CDR2 as SASEGT. The chain's CDR3 is CASIKGGNQPQHF. The CDR3 bases are TGTGCCAGCATCAAAGGGGGCAATCAGCCCCAGCATTTT.

With respect to this clone: Germline is not matched at one junction end, which may reflect a read error. V and J are TRBV20-1 and TRBJ1-1; D remains unclear. Germline CDR1 is DFQATT and CDR2 is SNEGSKA (reference sequence). This CDR3 comprises 11 residues. CDR3 residues: CGASGIAEAFF. CDR3 sequence (DNA): TGCGGTGCTAGTGGCATCGCTGAAGCTTTCTTT.

CDR3 nucleotide sequence: TGTGCCAGCAGCCCGGACAGGGGGTTTCAGCCCCAGCATTTT. This codes for CASSPDRGFQPQHF. This rearrangement joins TRBV7-2 to TRBJ1-5; 10 nucleotides match TRBD1. V shed 5 bases and J 6 bases; nucleotides not matched to a gene: 4. CDR3 length: 14 amino acids. Germline assignment: CDR1 SGHTA and CDR2 FQGNSA.

This chain links TRBV7-2 with TRBJ2-5, with a weak D call TRBD2 (5 bases). V shed 5 bases and J shed 4 bases, with 23 bases lying between them. The CDR3 covers 17 residues. CDR1 is SGHTA and CDR2 is FQGNSA in the germline V gene. In DNA form, the CDR3 reads TGTGCCAGCAGCCCCGACCTCACTGACCAGCGGATAGAGACCCAGTACTTC. This translates into CASSPDLTDQRIETQYF.